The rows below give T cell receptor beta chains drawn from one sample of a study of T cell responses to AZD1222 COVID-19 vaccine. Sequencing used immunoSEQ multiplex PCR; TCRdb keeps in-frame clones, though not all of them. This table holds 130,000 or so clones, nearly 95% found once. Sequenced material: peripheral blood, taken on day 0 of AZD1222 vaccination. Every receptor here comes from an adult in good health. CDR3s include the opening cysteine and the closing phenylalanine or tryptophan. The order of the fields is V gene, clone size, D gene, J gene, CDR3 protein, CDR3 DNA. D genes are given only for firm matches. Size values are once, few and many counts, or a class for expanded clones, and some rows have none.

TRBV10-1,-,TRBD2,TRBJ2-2,CASSDLAGAGTGELFF,TGCGCCAGCAGTGACCTAGCGGGGGCCGGTACCGGGGAGCTGTTTTTT
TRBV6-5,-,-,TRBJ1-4,CASSRPTGVLFF,TGTGCCAGCAGCCGCCCGACAGGTGTGTTGTTTTTT
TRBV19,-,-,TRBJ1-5,CASSIDGNRAQPQHF,TGTGCCAGTAGTATAGATGGGAACAGGGCTCAGCCCCAGCATTTT
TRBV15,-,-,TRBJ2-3,CATSSRKLRGTDTQYF,TGTGCCACCAGCAGCCGTAAATTGCGTGGCACAGATACGCAGTATTTT
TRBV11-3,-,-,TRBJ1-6,CASSLRHPGNSPLHF,TGTGCCAGCAGCTTAAGGCACCCAGGTAATTCACCCCTCCACTTT
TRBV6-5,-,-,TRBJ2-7,CASSPSGVSSYEQYF,TGTGCCAGCAGTCCCTCGGGGGTGAGCTCCTACGAGCAGTACTTC
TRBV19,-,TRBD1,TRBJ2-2,CASAGTGATGELFF,TGTGCCAGTGCCGGGACAGGGGCCACCGGGGAGCTGTTTTTT
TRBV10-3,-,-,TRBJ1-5,CAISVQDSNQPQHF,TGTGCCATCAGCGTTCAGGATAGCAATCAGCCCCAGCATTTT
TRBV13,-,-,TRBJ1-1,CASSLVGGNTEAFF,TGTGCCAGCAGCTTAGTCGGGGGGAACACTGAAGCTTTCTTT
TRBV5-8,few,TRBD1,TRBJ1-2,CASSPGQGDYGYTF,TGTGCCAGCAGCCCGGGACAGGGAGACTATGGCTACACCTTC
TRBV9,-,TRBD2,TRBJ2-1,CASTSGGALYNEQFF,TGTGCCAGCACTTCCGGGGGGGCGCTTTACAATGAGCAGTTCTTC
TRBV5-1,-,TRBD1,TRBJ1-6,CASSSGGDRRTPLHF,TGCGCCAGCAGCTCTGGGGGGGACAGGCGAACACCCCTCCACTTT
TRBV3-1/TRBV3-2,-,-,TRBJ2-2,CASSQGPHRNTGELFF,TGTGCCAGCAGCCAAGGTCCTCACAGAAACACCGGGGAGCTGTTTTTT
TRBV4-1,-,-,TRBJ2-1,CASSQWGLYNEQFF,TGCGCCAGCAGCCAGTGGGGACTTTACAATGAGCAGTTCTTC
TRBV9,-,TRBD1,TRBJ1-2,CASSPGTGPYGYTF,TGTGCCAGCAGCCCAGGGACAGGGCCCTATGGCTACACCTTC
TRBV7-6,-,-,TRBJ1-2,CASSKGLGYTF,TGTGCCAGCAGCAAGGGTCTTGGCTACACCTTC
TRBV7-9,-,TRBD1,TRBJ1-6,CASSTDRVSPLHF,TGTGCCAGCAGCACCGACAGGGTTTCACCCCTCCACTTT
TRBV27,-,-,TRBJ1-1,CASLPGAGLTEAFF,TGTGCCAGCCTCCCGGGGGCAGGGTTGACTGAAGCTTTCTTT
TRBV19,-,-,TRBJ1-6,CASSGEALNSPLHF,TGTGCCAGTAGTGGGGAGGCACTTAATTCACCCCTCCACTTT
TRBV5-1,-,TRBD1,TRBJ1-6,CASSLEDRGNSPLHF,TGCGCCAGCAGCTTGGAGGACAGGGGTAATTCACCCCTCCACTTT
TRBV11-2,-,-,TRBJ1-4,CASSSQGIRLFF,TGTGCCAGCAGCTCCCAGGGGATAAGGCTGTTTTTT
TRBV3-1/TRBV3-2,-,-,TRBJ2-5,CASSQGSTQYF,TGTGCCAGCAGCCAAGGGAGCACCCAGTACTTC
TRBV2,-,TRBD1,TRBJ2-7,CASSFDRGSNEQYF,TGTGCCAGCAGTTTTGACAGGGGGTCAAACGAGCAGTACTTC
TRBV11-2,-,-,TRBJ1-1,CASSLEPNTEAFF,TGTGCCAGCAGCTTAGAACCGAACACTGAAGCTTTCTTT
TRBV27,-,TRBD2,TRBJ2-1,CASSSGGSSYNEQFF,TGTGCCAGCAGTAGCGGGGGGAGCTCCTACAATGAGCAGTTCTTC
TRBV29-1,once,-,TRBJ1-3,CSAASPEAIYF,TGCAGCGCTGCATCACCGGAGGCCATATATTTT
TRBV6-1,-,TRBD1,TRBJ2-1,CASSEGLRGPYNEQFF,TGTGCCAGCAGTGAAGGCCTGAGGGGGCCCTACAATGAGCAGTTCTTC
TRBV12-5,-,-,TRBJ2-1,CASGRNEQFF,TGTGCTAGTGGTCGGAATGAGCAGTTCTTC
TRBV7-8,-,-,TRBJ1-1,CASSLGRVGYTEAFF,TGTGCCAGCAGCTTAGGCAGGGTGGGGTACACTGAAGCTTTCTTT
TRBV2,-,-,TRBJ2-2,CASSDGVDRRGFVGELFF,TGTGCCAGCAGTGATGGGGTTGACAGAAGGGGGTTTGTTGGGGAGCTGTTTTTT
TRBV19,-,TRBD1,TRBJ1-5,CASSGDREGLNQPQHF,TGTGCCAGTAGTGGGGACAGGGAGGGACTCAATCAGCCCCAGCATTTT
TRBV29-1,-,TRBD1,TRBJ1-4,CSVGTDTLATNEKLFF,TGCAGCGTAGGGACAGACACCCTTGCAACTAATGAAAAACTGTTTTTT
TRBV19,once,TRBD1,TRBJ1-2,CASSMGDRGPHYGYTF,TGTGCCAGTAGTATGGGTGACAGGGGGCCTCACTATGGCTACACCTTC
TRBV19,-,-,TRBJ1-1,CASSIVGGVVHTEAFF,TGTGCCAGTAGTATAGTCGGGGGGGTTGTACACACTGAAGCTTTCTTT
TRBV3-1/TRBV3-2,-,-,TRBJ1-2,CASSQGALVPTDYGYTF,TGTGCCAGCAGCCAAGGGGCTCTGGTTCCGACCGACTATGGCTACACCTTC
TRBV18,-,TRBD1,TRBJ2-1,CASSDRGLEQFF,TGTGCCAGCTCAGACAGGGGGCTTGAGCAGTTCTTC
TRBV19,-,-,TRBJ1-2,CASSIERVYGYTF,TGTGCCAGTAGTATAGAACGAGTCTATGGCTACACCTTC
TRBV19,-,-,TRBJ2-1,CASSIGRTTLDYNEQFF,TGTGCCAGTAGTATTGGGCGGACCACTCTGGACTACAATGAGCAGTTCTTC
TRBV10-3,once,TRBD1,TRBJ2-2,CAISELGGGNTGELFF,TGTGCCATCAGTGAGTTAGGGGGCGGGAACACCGGGGAGCTGTTTTTT
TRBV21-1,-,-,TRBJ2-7,CASLGETDFYEQYF,TGTGCCAGCCTAGGCGAGACGGACTTTTACGAGCAGTACTTC
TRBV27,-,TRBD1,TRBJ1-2,CASSPGQVGDGYTF,TGTGCCAGCAGCCCTGGACAGGTGGGAGATGGCTACACCTTC